One and the same sample provided the 20 T cell receptor beta chains below, sequenced in a study of T cell clonotyping in hematopoietic cell transplantation. Using immunoSEQ multiplex PCR, the repertoire was profiled, and TCRdb retains in-frame clones only, with some absent. The profile shows 35,000 to 45,000 clones, 85% to 95% of them singletons. Time point given: recipient sample about 28 days before transplant, after cytoreduction. The input for sequencing was peripheral blood mononuclear cells, taken before stem cell transplant. Receptors originate from a man between 35 and 55 years old with chronic myeloid leukemia. Some clones in this sample may be carry-over from other donors' samples.

The chain's CDR3 is CASTLGVTEAFF. The CDR3, as DNA: TGTGCCAGCACCCTGGGGGTGACTGAAGCTTTCTTT. This chain uses TRBV6-6 with TRBJ1-1, with D possibly matching TRBD1 (5 bases). The CDR3 has 12 amino acids. The V gene's germline CDR1 is MNHNY and CDR2 SVGAGI (reference sequence). Trimming cost V 7 bases and J 5 bases, with 11 bases left between them.

The chain has TRBV9 and TRBJ1-3; possible D gene TRBD1, 5 bases. The CDR3 length is 16 residues. Germline assignment: CDR1 SGDLS and CDR2 YYNGEE. Trimming shortened V by 4 bases and J by 7 bases, and 21 bases separated the two germline ends. CDR3 nucleotide sequence: TGTGCCAGCAGCCCCGGAATAGGCAGCGGGGCGAACACCATATATTTT. It translates to CASSPGIGSGANTIYF.

The rearrangement uses TRBV5-8 and TRBJ1-1, with 9 bases identical to TRBD1. The germline CDR1 and CDR2 sequences are SGHTS and YDEGEE. The V segment lost 4 bases and the J segment 1 base; nucleotides outside the gene matches: 11. The CDR3 length is 17 residues. The CDR3 reads CASSLGQGYYSNTEAFF. The CDR3 DNA sequence: TGTGCCAGCAGCCTTGGACAGGGGTATTATTCGAACACTGAAGCTTTCTTT.

V is TRBV28 and J is TRBJ1-5, with a possible D match to TRBD1 (6 bases). CDR3 length: 12 amino acids. Trimming removed 10 bases from V and 7 bases from J, with 14 bases in between. Germline V gives CDR1 MDHEN, CDR2 SYDVKM. DNA of the CDR3: TGTGCCACCCGACAGGCTGAGCAGCCCCAGCATTTT. Translation gives CATRQAEQPQHF.

The CDR3 protein is CASSPRTGRDSPLHF. As DNA, the CDR3 is TGTGCCAGCAGCCCCCGGACAGGGAGGGATTCACCCCTCCACTTT. The chain links TRBV7-6 to TRBJ1-6, with TRBD1 matching over 8 bases. With V trimmed by 5 bases and J by 8 bases, 8 bases remained unmatched. Germline V CDR1 and CDR2: SGHVS, FNYEAQ. The CDR3 totals 15 residues.

This rearrangement joins TRBV7-3 to TRBJ2-7; unclear D gene. The V end lost 2 bases, the J end lost 6 bases, and 11 bases lay between the germline ends. Germline V gene lookup returns CDR1 SGHTA and CDR2 FQGTGA. The CDR3 loop spans 13 amino acids. CDR3: CASSLPGLSEQYF. The CDR3 region has the DNA TGTGCCAGCAGCTTACCAGGATTGAGCGAGCAGTACTTC.

The V and J genes are TRBV7-2 and TRBJ1-5; D call uncertain. Trimming left V 0 bases short and J 5 bases short, with 11 bases between. Germline lookup yields CDR1 SGHTA and CDR2 FQGNSA. The CDR3 consists of 15 residues. This chain's CDR3 is CASSLARARDQPQHF. DNA for the CDR3: TGTGCCAGCAGCTTAGCCCGGGCAAGAGATCAGCCCCAGCATTTT.

The rearrangement joins TRBV7-9 to TRBJ2-7; TRBD2 aligns across 9 bases. This CDR3 is 15 amino acids long. J gave up 0 bases and V 5 bases, and 5 bases lay outside the gene matches. Germline-derived CDR1 and CDR2 are SEHNR and FQNEAQ (reference sequence). The DNA for the CDR3 is TGTGCCAGCAGCGGTAGCGGGGGCTTCTCCTACGAGCAGTACTTC. Its translation is CASSGSGGFSYEQYF. Full variable domain (outside the CDR3, taken from reference TRBV7-9 and TRBJ2-7): DTGVSQNPRHKITKRGQNVTFRCDPISEHNRLYWYRQTLGQGPEFLTYFQNEAQLEKSRLLSDRFSAERPKGSFSTLEIQRTEQGDSAMYLCASSGSGGFSYEQYFGPGTRLTVT.

The rearrangement uses TRBV10-3 and TRBJ1-5; TRBD1 agrees at 10 bases. With 10 bases clipped from V and 4 bases from J, the junction kept 7 bases outside the gene matches. Germline CDR1 reads ENHRY; CDR2 reads SYGVKD. This CDR3 has 14 residues. The CDR3 nucleotides read TGTGCCACGGGGACAGGGGACCCTAATCAGCCCCAGCATTTT. Translation: CATGTGDPNQPQHF.

This chain uses TRBV11-2 with TRBJ2-2; TRBD2 matches at 14 bases. Unmatched junction bases numbered 5, after V lost 5 bases and J lost 6 bases. The germline V gene encodes CDR1 SGHAT and CDR2 FQNNGV. The CDR3 loop spans 16 amino acids. DNA of the CDR3: TGTGCCAGCAGCGCCCGACTAGCGGGGGGGCCCGGGGAGCTGTTTTTT. Amino acid sequence: CASSARLAGGPGELFF.

J is TRBJ2-3 and V is TRBV4-1; D may correspond to TRBD1 or TRBD2 (5 bases each). Germline CDR1 reads MGHRA; CDR2 reads YSYEKL. The V gene lost 2 bases and the J gene lost 3 bases, with 9 bases spanning the gap. CDR3 length: 14 residues. CDR3: CASSQSGRTDTQYF. Here the CDR3 DNA reads TGCGCCAGCAGCCAATCAGGGAGAACAGATACGCAGTATTTT.

The chain employs TRBV4-2 and TRBJ2-2, with 12 nucleotides matching TRBD2. CDR1 is LGHNA and CDR2 is YNFKEQ in the germline V gene. This CDR3 contains 18 residues. V lost 4 bases and J lost 0; bases outside the gene matches: 6. CDR3: CASSPRLAGGPNTGELFF. The DNA of the CDR3 is TGTGCCAGCAGCCCCCGGCTAGCGGGGGGGCCGAACACCGGGGAGCTGTTTTTT.

The J gene is TRBJ1-5, the V gene TRBV28; D is undetermined. Trimming cost V 7 bases and J 5 bases, with 12 bases left between them. The CDR3 consists of 13 residues. Per the germline V gene, CDR1 is MDHEN and CDR2 is SYDVKM. The CDR3 nucleotides are TGTGCCAGCACGGGATCTTCTGATCAGCCCCAGCATTTT. Its protein product is CASTGSSDQPQHF.

This rearrangement joins TRBV6-5 to TRBJ2-7, with TRBD2 matching 11 bases. Germline CDR1 is MNHEY and CDR2 is SVGAGI. The CDR3 length is 15 residues. J was trimmed by 2 bases and V by 0 bases; bases with no gene match: 0. The CDR3 loop is CASSYSLAGAYEQYF. The CDR3 DNA sequence: TGTGCCAGCAGTTACTCACTAGCGGGGGCCTACGAGCAGTACTTC.

The chain employs TRBV5-4 and TRBJ2-2; 8 positions agree with TRBD1. J lost 2 bases, V lost 5 bases, and 5 bases had no gene match. Germline V gene data show CDR1 as SGHNT and CDR2 as YYREEE (reference sequence). This CDR3 region has 15 residues. CDR3 bases: TGTGCCAGCAGTTGGGGGACAGGAAACACCGGGGAGCTGTTTTTT. It yields the protein CASSWGTGNTGELFF.

In its sample, this clone was seen once. The V gene is TRBV19, the J gene TRBJ1-6; no clear D gene. V was pared by 3 bases and J by 0 bases, with 6 bases between. Germline lookup yields CDR1 LNHDA and CDR2 SQIVND (reference sequence). CDR3 length: 15 residues. The CDR3 sequence is CASSISSSYNSPLHF. The CDR3 nucleotides are TGTGCCAGTAGTATCAGTAGCTCCTATAATTCACCCCTCCACTTT.

The rearrangement links TRBV30 to TRBJ1-2, with 8 bases lining up with TRBD1. With 6 bases clipped from V and 5 bases from J, the junction kept 11 bases outside the gene matches. Germline CDR1 and CDR2: GTSNPN and SVGIG (reference sequence). This CDR3 spans 14 amino acids. CDR3 amino acids: CACPRAGQDYGYTF. The CDR3 DNA follows: TGTGCCTGCCCCAGAGCGGGACAGGATTATGGCTACACCTTC.

V gene TRBV19 combines with J gene TRBJ1-4, with unresolved D. The CDR3 consists of 13 residues. Germline values: CDR1 LNHDA, CDR2 SQIVND (reference sequence). With 3 bases removed from V and 5 bases from J, the gap between germline ends came to 7 bases. This chain's CDR3 is CASSIAQNEKLFF. Written as DNA, the CDR3 is TGTGCCAGTAGTATCGCACAGAATGAAAAACTGTTTTTT.

This clone was recorded once. The chain links TRBV5-4 to TRBJ2-1; D is uncertain. The V and J ends lost 4 bases and 15 bases respectively, with 20 bases between them. Germline CDR1 and CDR2: SGHNT and YYREEE (reference sequence). CDR3 length equals 13 residues. The chain's CDR3 is CASSPENGRVLFF. The DNA of the CDR3 is TGTGCCAGCAGCCCTGAGAACGGTAGGGTCTTGTTCTTC.

The rearrangement links TRBV5-4 to TRBJ1-6, with D perhaps matching TRBD1 (5 bases). Germline CDR1 is SGHNT and CDR2 is YYREEE (reference sequence). The ends were cut back, 4 bases at V and 5 bases at J, with 10 bases in the middle. The CDR3 runs 14 residues. CDR3 nucleotides: TGTGCCAGCAGCCAGGACATTAATAATTCACCCCTCCACTTT. Encoded protein: CASSQDINNSPLHF.